These T cell receptor beta chains were read from a single sample in a study of blood T cell repertoires in COVID-19. Profiling relied on immunoSEQ multiplex PCR, and the TCRdb table lists in-frame clones only, not all of them. The sample lists 170,000 or so clones; about 86% were seen once. Sequenced material: peripheral blood. These receptors came from a woman under 30 who had recovered from COVID-19. The CDR3 runs from the conserved cysteine through the conserved F or W. D genes are given only for firm matches. Where a row states a size, it is once, few, many or the class of an expanded clone; other rows omit it.

>TRBD2|TRBV6-5|TRBJ2-4|-
CATYSGRAKNIQYF
TGTGCCACCTATAGCGGGAGAGCCAAAAACATTCAGTACTTC
>TRBD1|TRBV7-3|TRBJ2-5|-
CASSSDRAETQYF
TGTGCCAGCAGCTCGGACAGGGCGGAGACCCAGTACTTC
>-|TRBV7-9|TRBJ1-2|-
CASSLEGNGYTF
TGTGCCAGCAGCTTAGAGGGGAATGGCTACACCTTC
>-|TRBV4-3|TRBJ2-1|-
CASSQEQGTAYNEQFF
TGCGCCAGCAGCCAAGAGCAGGGAACGGCCTACAATGAGCAGTTCTTC
>-|TRBV5-1|TRBJ2-7|-
CASSLVQQPSHYEQYF
TGCGCCAGCAGCTTGGTACAGCAACCGAGCCACTACGAGCAGTACTTC
>-|TRBV11-3|TRBJ2-1|-
CASSLEASATYNEQFF
TGTGCCAGCAGCTTAGAGGCTAGCGCCACCTACAATGAGCAGTTCTTC
>TRBD1|TRBV7-9|TRBJ1-5|-
CASSQGTGLNQPQHF
TGTGCCAGCAGCCAAGGGACAGGCCTCAATCAGCCCCAGCATTTT
>-|TRBV3-1/TRBV3-2|TRBJ1-1|-
CASSQVGTPEAFF
TGTGCCAGCAGCCAGGTTGGGACACCTGAAGCTTTCTTT
>TRBD2|TRBV27|TRBJ2-3|-
CASSLNGGASKF
TGTGCCAGCAGTTTAAACGGGGGGGCCTCAAAGTTT
>TRBD1|TRBV7-2|TRBJ2-1|-
CASSLRGQGGNEQFF
TGTGCCAGCAGCTTACGTGGACAGGGGGGCAATGAGCAGTTCTTC
>TRBD2|TRBV7-3|TRBJ2-2|-
CASSLLGGGSSGELFF
TGTGCCAGCAGCTTACTTGGCGGGGGGTCCTCCGGGGAGCTGTTTTTT
>-|TRBV3-1/TRBV3-2|TRBJ1-5|-
CASSQVSGANQPQHF
TGTGCCAGCAGCCAAGTGTCTGGGGCGAATCAGCCCCAGCATTTT
>-|TRBV7-2|TRBJ2-7|once
CASSLVPGVVEQYF
TGTGCCAGCAGCTTAGTACCCGGGGTAGTCGAGCAGTACTTC
>-|TRBV27|TRBJ1-6|-
CASSFRQHNSPLHF
TGTGCCAGCAGTTTCCGACAGCATAATTCACCCCTCCACTTT
>TRBD1|TRBV27|TRBJ1-2|-
CASSKATGNYGYTF
TGTGCCAGCAGTAAAGCGACAGGGAACTATGGCTACACCTTC
>TRBD1|TRBV29-1|TRBJ2-7|-
CSVDGGQGRVYEQYF
TGCAGCGTTGACGGCGGACAGGGAAGGGTCTACGAGCAGTACTTC
>TRBD1|TRBV5-3|TRBJ1-2|-
CARSPTTGGVKEGYTF
TGTGCCAGAAGCCCTACGACAGGGGGGGTTAAAGAGGGCTACACCTTC
>TRBD1|TRBV5-1|TRBJ1-1|-
CASSGGTEMNTEAFF
TGCGCCAGCAGCGGGGGGACAGAGATGAACACTGAAGCTTTCTTT
>-|TRBV19|TRBJ1-2|once
CASGRDPPGYTF
TGTGCCAGCGGGAGGGACCCCCCGGGCTACACCTTC
>TRBD2|TRBV7-2|TRBJ2-1|-
CASSKGLAGNYNEQFF
TGTGCCAGCAGCAAGGGACTAGCGGGAAACTACAATGAGCAGTTCTTC